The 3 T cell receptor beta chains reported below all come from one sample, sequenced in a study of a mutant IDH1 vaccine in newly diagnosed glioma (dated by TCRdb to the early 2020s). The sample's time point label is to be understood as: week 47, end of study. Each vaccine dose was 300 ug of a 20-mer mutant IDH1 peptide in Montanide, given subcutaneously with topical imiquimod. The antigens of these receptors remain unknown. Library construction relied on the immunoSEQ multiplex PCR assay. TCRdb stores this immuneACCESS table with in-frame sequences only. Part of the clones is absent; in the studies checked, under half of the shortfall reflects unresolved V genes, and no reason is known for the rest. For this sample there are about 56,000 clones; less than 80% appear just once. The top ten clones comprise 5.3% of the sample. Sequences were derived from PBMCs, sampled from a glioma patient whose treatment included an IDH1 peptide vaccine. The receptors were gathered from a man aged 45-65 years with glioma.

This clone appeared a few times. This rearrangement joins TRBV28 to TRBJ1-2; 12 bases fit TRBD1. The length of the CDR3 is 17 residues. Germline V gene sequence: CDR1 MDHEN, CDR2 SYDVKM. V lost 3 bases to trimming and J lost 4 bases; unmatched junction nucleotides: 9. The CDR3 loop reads CASSLVGTGGSGYGYTF. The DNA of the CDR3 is TGTGCCAGCAGTTTGGTAGGGACAGGGGGCTCGGGCTATGGCTACACCTTC.

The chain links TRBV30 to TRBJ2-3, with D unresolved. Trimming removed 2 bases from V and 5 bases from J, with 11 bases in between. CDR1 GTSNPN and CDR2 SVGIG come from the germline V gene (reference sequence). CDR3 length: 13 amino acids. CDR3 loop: CAWSMHRRDTQYF. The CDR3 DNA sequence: TGTGCCTGGAGTATGCATCGGAGAGATACGCAGTATTTT.

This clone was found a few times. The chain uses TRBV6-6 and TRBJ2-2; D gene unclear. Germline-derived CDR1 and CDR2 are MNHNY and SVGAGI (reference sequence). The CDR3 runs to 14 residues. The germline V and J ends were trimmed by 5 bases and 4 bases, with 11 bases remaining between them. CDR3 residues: CASSLTRSTGELFF. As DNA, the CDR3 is TGTGCCAGCAGTCTTACCAGGAGCACCGGGGAGCTGTTTTTT.